Given below is one TCR beta chain in context. This receptor's antigen is unknown. No much larger clone exists at a distance of one base, and base qualities are not known. Sequencing was performed on an Illumina NovaSeq 6000. cDNA libraries for TCRalpha and TCRbeta were prepared by 5'RACE using constant-segment primers, with sample barcodes and unique molecular identifiers added. Trizol reagent was used to extract RNA from every sample. Amplification of the libraries took two PCR steps, and the second step added a second sample barcode plus Illumina TruSeq adapters. The libraries were sequenced on an Illumina NovaSeq using 2 x 150 bp paired-end reads. Concerning the study's data processing: The reads were demultiplexed and collapsed into UMI-guided consensus sequences using migec v1.2.7. With mixcr v2.1.11, UMI consensuses were aligned to TRA and TRB V and J templates and assembled into clonotypes. Clonotypes were classified as expanded or contracted when called significant by both edgeR and NoisET, with noise models trained on biological replicates. edgeR calls used a false discovery rate-adjusted p below 0.01 and a log2 fold-change threshold of 1. As an exploratory analysis of dynamics, max-normalized trajectories of the 1000 most abundant clonotypes were examined by PCA with hierarchical clustering. Separately sequenced CD4+ and CD8+ repertoires were used to assign a CD4 or CD8 phenotype to each responding clone. The public sequencing data were trimmed at Q25 with fastp and processed into clonotypes with MiXCR by TCRdb, which kept only in-frame beta chains. Every distinct CDR3 protein forms one entry, paired with its most common genes and DNA. For this entry, the V and J calls and clone size follow TCRdb and not the study's own pipeline. The sample table records about 610,000 distinct CDR3 sequences; around 15% of these occur just once. Around 8.1% of the sample goes to the ten largest clones.

The sample comes from a study of T-cell memory formation after mild COVID-19 (dated by TCRdb to the early 2020s). Background on the whole study: TCR sequence clusters from the two donors were largely donor specific. Longitudinal TCRalpha and TCRbeta repertoire sequencing tracked T-cell clones expanding and contracting after mild COVID-19 in two donors. The cohort comprised two young, previously healthy adult volunteers, one female and one male.

CDR1 is given as SGHTA and CDR2 as FQGTGA, both from the germline V gene. The CDR3 numbers 13 residues from cysteine through phenylalanine. The sequence is cut down to CDR3 DNA, 39 bases in frame from base 1. The junction carries 7 bases between V and J, which are trimmed by 1 base and 3 bases respectively. Results and caveats for the whole study, not just this receptor: SARS-CoV-2 specificity of the second-wave clones peaking on day 37 was not confirmed. Some responding clones were detected in pre-infection memory, which suggested that pre-existing cross-reactive memory T cells had joined the SARS-CoV-2 response. Contracting CD4+ clones were located mainly in the CM and EM memory subsets, whereas CD8+ clones were found to be enriched in EMRA. From day 15 to 85, contracting clones showed balanced CD4/CD8 phenotypes, whereas a second wave of clones that expanded from day 15 to 37 leaned towards CD4+. Only a couple of mild cases were covered by the study, and larger cohorts that include severe cases with pre-infection samples were considered necessary.

Ficoll-Paque density gradient centrifugation was the method used to isolate PBMCs. Rearrangement joined TRBV7-3 to TRBJ2-7, with no reliable assignment of the D segment. Input material: PBMCs or a T cell subset sorted from them (not recorded which). This TCR came from an adult woman who had mild COVID-19 (a few samples of this study predate the infection). The sample titles of this study are shuffled in the database, so cell type and time point are left out; the donor was told from shared clones. The DNA sequence is given as TGTGCCAGCAGCTTAAACGCCCGCTACGAGCAGTACTTC. This sequence encodes CASSLNARYEQYF.